This T cell receptor beta chain was identified in a study of blood T cell repertoires in COVID-19. At the level of the study: The study drew acute and convalescent COVID-19 samples from the United States, Italy and Spain.

Sequencing was performed with immunoSEQ multiplex PCR; in TCRdb, only in-frame clones are kept and a portion is missing. The data show some 200,000 clones, more than 75% seen once. The CDR3 length is 15 residues. The V and J ends lost 6 bases and 6 bases, in that order; junction bases with no gene match: 6. The V gene's germline CDR1 is LNHDA and CDR2 SQIVND (reference sequence). Cohorts were determined from participant-reported clinical history. The rearrangement uses TRBV19 and TRBJ1-4; 11 bases line up with TRBD1. This clonotype was sampled from a woman aged 40 to 50 with acute COVID-19. Sequencing used PBMCs or T cells enriched from blood (not recorded which). CDR3 in amino acids: CASRKPGQGDEKLFF. In DNA form, the CDR3 reads TGTGCCAGTAGGAAGCCGGGACAGGGGGATGAAAAACTGTTTTTT.